This T cell receptor beta chain was sequenced during a study of blood T cell repertoires in COVID-19. Study context: T cells, B-cell-depleted T cells, or PBMCs supplied cDNA or gDNA.

Data came from immunoSEQ multiplex PCR; TCRdb stores just in-frame clones and leaves some out. The sample consists of some 280,000 clones, around 85% of them appearing once. Sequencing was performed on peripheral blood. This clonotype was sampled from a woman aged 45-59 years with active or convalescent COVID-19.

This CDR3 reads CAWSVFGAGARAKNIQYF. CDR3 nucleotides: TGTGCCTGGAGTGTGTTCGGTGCGGGAGCGAGGGCCAAAAACATTCAGTACTTC. J is TRBJ2-4 and V is TRBV30; 7 nucleotides match TRBD2. J lost 1 base, V lost 0 bases, and 12 bases had no gene match. Per germline, CDR1 GTSNPN and CDR2 SVGIG (reference sequence). This CDR3 spans 18 amino acids.